The clone carrying this T cell receptor beta chain was detected ten times or more. This sample was taken from a study of T cells in Graves' hyperthyroidism and ophthalmopathy. RNA transcripts provided the source from which TCR beta CDR3 regions were amplified. First-round RT-PCR of the TCR CDR3 relied on the HTBI primer set. TCRdb redid the calling of the multiplex PCR reads with MiXCR, one entry per CDR3 protein. The table includes a few hundred thousand distinct CDR3 sequences, 20% to 30% detected once. Sequencing used blood. The sequence derives from a man aged 50-59 years with Graves' hyperthyroidism.

The CDR3 reads CSARSQGRDSPLHF. CDR3 in DNA: TGCAGTGCTCGATCTCAGGGTAGGGATTCACCCCTCCACTTT. This chain links TRBV20-1 with TRBJ1-6, with D possibly TRBD1 on 5 matching bases. Germline values: CDR1 DFQATT, CDR2 SNEGSKA (reference sequence). The CDR3 covers 14 residues. V gave up 5 bases and J gave up 8 bases, with 16 bases separating them.